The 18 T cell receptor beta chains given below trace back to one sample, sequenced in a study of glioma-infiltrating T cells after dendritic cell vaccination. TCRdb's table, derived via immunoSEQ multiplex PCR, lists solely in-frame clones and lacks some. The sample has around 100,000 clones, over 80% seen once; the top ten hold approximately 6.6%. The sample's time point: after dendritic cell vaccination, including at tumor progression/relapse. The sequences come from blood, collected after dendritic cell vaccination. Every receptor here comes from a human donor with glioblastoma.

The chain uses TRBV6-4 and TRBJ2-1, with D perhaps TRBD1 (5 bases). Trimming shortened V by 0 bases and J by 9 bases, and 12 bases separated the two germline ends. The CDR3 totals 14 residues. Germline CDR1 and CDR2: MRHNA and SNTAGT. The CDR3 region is CASSDSGPQGEQFF. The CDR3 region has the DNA TGTGCCAGCAGTGACTCGGGCCCCCAGGGTGAGCAGTTCTTC.

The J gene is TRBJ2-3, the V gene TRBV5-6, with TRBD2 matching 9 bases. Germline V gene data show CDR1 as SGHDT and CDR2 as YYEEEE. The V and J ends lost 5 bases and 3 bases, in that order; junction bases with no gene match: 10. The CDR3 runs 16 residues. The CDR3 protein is CASSKTLAGWTDTQYF. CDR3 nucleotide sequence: TGTGCCAGCAGTAAAACCCTAGCGGGGTGGACAGATACGCAGTATTTT.

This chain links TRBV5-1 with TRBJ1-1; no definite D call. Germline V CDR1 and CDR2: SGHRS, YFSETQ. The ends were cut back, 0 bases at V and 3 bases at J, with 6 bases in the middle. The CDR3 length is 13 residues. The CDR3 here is CASSLESDTEAFF. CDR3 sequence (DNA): TGCGCCAGCAGCTTGGAATCCGACACTGAAGCTTTCTTT.

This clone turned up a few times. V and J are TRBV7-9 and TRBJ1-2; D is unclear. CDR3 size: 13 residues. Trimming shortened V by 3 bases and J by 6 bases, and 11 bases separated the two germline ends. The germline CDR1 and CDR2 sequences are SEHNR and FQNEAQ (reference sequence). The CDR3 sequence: CASSFPRGHGYTF. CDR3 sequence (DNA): TGTGCCAGCAGCTTCCCGAGAGGGCATGGCTACACCTTC.

The CDR3 loop is CASSYETGSYEQYF. The CDR3, as DNA: TGTGCCAGCAGTTACGAGACAGGCTCCTACGAGCAGTACTTC. The chain recombines TRBV2 with TRBJ2-7, with D possibly being TRBD1 (6 bases). The CDR3 extends over 14 amino acids. V shed 5 bases and J shed 0 bases, with 11 bases lying between them. Germline V lookup: CDR1 SNHLY, CDR2 FYNNEI.

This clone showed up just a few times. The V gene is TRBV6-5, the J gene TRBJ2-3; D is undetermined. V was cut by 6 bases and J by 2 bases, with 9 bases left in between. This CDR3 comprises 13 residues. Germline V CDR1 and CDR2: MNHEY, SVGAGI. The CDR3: CASSQRPTDTQYF. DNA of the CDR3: TGTGCCAGCAGCCAGCGCCCCACAGATACGCAGTATTTT.

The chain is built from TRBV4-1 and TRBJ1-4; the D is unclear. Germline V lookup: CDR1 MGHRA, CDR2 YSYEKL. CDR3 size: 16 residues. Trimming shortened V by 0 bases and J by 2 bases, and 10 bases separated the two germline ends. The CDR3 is CASSQDGGGTNEKLFF. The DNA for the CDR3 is TGCGCCAGCAGCCAAGATGGTGGAGGGACTAATGAAAAACTGTTTTTT.

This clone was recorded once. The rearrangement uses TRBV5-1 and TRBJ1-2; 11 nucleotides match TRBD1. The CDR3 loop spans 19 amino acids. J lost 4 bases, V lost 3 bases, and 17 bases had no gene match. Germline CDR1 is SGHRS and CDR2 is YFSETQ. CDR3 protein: CASSSYSRTGGALGYGYTF. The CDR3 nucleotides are TGCGCCAGCAGCTCCTACTCTAGGACAGGGGGCGCCTTGGGCTATGGCTACACCTTC.

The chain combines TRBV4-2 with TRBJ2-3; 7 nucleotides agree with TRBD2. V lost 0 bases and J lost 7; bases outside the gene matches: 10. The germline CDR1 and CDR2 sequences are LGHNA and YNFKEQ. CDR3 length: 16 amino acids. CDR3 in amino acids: CASSQDGGEGRNTQYF. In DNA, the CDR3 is TGTGCCAGCAGCCAAGATGGAGGGGAGGGGAGAAATACGCAGTATTTT.

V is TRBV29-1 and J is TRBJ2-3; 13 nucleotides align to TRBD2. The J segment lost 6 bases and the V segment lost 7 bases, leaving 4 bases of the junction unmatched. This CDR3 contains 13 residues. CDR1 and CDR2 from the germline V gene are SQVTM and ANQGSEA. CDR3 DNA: TGCAGCGCGGGACTAGCGGGGTTGGATACGCAGTATTTT. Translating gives CSAGLAGLDTQYF.

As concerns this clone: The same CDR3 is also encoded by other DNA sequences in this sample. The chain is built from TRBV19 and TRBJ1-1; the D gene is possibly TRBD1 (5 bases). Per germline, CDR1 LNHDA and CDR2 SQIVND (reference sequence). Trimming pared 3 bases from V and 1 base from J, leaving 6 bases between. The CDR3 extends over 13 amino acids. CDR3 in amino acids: CASSIQGNTEAFF. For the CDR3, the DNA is TGTGCCAGTAGTATCCAGGGGAACACTGAAGCTTTCTTT. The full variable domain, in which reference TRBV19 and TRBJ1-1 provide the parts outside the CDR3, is DGGITQSPKYLFRKEGQNVTLSCEQNLNHDAMYWYRQDPGQGLRLIYYSQIVNDFQKGDIAEGYSVSREKKESFPLTVTSAQKNPTAFYLCASSIQGNTEAFFGQGTRLTVV.

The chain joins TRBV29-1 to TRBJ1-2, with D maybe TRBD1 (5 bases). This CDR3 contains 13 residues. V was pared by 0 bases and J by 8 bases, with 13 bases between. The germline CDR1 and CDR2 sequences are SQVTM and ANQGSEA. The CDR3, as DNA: TGCAGCGTTGAAGACTGGGGTAGGGGCGGCTACACCTTC. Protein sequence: CSVEDWGRGGYTF. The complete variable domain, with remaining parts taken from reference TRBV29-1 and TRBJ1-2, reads SAVISQKPSRDICQRGTSLTIQCQVDSQVTMMFWYRQQPGQSLTLIATANQGSEATYESGFVIDKFPISRPNLTFSTLTVSNMSPEDSSIYLCSVEDWGRGGYTFGSGTRLTVV.

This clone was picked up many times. Here the CDR3 reads CASSATGGSSAFF. CDR3 bases: TGTGCCAGCAGTGCCACAGGGGGTTCTTCAGCTTTCTTT. This rearrangement joins TRBV6-1 to TRBJ1-1, with TRBD1 matching 8 bases. J lost 10 bases, V lost 4 bases, and 8 bases had no gene match. Germline V gene lookup returns CDR1 MNHNS and CDR2 SASEGT. This CDR3 has 13 amino acids.

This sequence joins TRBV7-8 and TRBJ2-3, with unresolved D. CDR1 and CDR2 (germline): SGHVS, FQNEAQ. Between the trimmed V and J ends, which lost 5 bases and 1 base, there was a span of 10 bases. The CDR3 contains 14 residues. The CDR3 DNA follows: TGTGCCAGCAGCCTCCAGCGCGGCACAGATACGCAGTATTTT. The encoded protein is CASSLQRGTDTQYF.

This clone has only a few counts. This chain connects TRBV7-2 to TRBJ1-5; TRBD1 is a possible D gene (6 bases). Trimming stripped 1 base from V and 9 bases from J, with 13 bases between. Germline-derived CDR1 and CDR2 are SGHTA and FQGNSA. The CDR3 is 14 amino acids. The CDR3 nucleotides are TGTGCCAGCAGCTTAGGACAGGAAACACGGCCCCAGCATTTT. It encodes CASSLGQETRPQHF.

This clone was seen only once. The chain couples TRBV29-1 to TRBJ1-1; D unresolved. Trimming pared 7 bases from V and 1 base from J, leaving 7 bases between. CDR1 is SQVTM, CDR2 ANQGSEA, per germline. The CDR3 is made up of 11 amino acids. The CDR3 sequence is CSGQRNTEAFF. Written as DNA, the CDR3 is TGCAGCGGCCAGCGGAACACTGAAGCTTTCTTT.

CDR3 sequence reads: CASSPSPERGSYNEQFF. CDR3 DNA sequence: TGCGCCAGCAGCCCAAGCCCGGAACGGGGGAGTTACAATGAGCAGTTCTTC. The gene calls are TRBV5-1 and TRBJ2-1, with D maybe TRBD2 (6 bases). CDR3 length: 17 amino acids. Trimming stripped 4 bases from V and 4 bases from J, with 21 bases between. Germline CDR1 SGHRS, CDR2 YFSETQ. Combining the CDR3 with reference TRBV5-1 and TRBJ2-1 gives the whole variable domain KAGVTQTPRYLIKTRGQQVTLSCSPISGHRSVSWYQQTPGQGLQFLFEYFSETQRNKGNFPGRFSGRQFSNSRSEMNVSTLELGDSALYLCASSPSPERGSYNEQFFGPGTRLTVL.

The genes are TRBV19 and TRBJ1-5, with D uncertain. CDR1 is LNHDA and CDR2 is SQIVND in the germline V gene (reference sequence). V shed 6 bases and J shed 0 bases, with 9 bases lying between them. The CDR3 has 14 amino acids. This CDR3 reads CASRELISNQPQHF. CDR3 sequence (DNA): TGTGCCAGTAGAGAACTGATTAGCAATCAGCCCCAGCATTTT.